This T cell receptor (beta chain) was found in a study of radiation and T cells in renal cell carcinoma (dated by TCRdb to the early 2020s). Broadly, across the study: Samples came from a clinical trial, in which primary renal cell carcinomas received 15 Gy stereotactic body radiation therapy followed by nephrectomy 4 weeks later. TCR beta sequencing covered roughly 53 samples in total, comprising approximately 26 tumors and roughly 27 peripheral blood samples. Across all 55 or so samples, several million unique CDR3 nucleotide sequences, encoding 2.5 million to 3 million unique CDR3 amino acid sequences, were identified. Results and caveats for the whole study, not just this receptor: In blood, the top tumor clonotypes increased from baseline to 2 weeks after radiation and then shrank by 4 weeks, which suggests a temporary expansion of tumor-resident clones. With a single-armed trial design, the study had no way to address how radiation dose or scheduling affects the TCR repertoire. Dynamics of the blood repertoire were not tracked past 4 weeks after treatment. No pretreatment tumor biopsies were available, so the baseline intratumoral presence of clonotypes could not be determined.

Note on this clone: The specificity of this receptor is unknown. Base quality data are lacking; no much larger clone is found one base away.

V is clipped by 0 bases and J by 2 bases, and the sequence between their germline boundaries is 9 bases long. The CDR3 runs 15 amino acids, cysteine and phenylalanine included. Just CDR3 DNA is preserved here, 45 bases in frame from base 1. Based on the germline V gene, the CDR1 and CDR2 sequences are LGHNA and YSLEER. Sample time point, as interpreted from the label and publication: blood 2 weeks post-SBRT. What the treatment or condition label conveys for this sample: 15 Gy SBRT to primary tumor, nephrectomy 4 weeks later. To follow tumor-enriched clonotypes, peripheral blood was collected serially from radiation-treated patients at baseline and again at 2 weeks and 4 weeks after SBRT. Every patient's renal cell carcinoma showed clear cell pathology. The QIAamp DNA Blood Mini Kit (Qiagen) was used to prepare genomic DNA for TCR sequencing. Samples were included in the analyses only if all quality control checks were passed.

Following the manufacturer's recommendations, the immunoSEQ kit was used to generate TCR beta libraries from genomic DNA. For library preparation, a first multiplex PCR was performed with proprietary primers, followed by a second PCR in which unique barcodes were added, and bead cleanups were performed after each round. Each sample batch included a kit-provided positive control reaction and a negative control reaction. The final libraries underwent checking on an Agilent 4200 TapeStation D1000 ScreenTape, volumetric pooling, and quantification by qPCR. Sequencing was performed on an Illumina NextSeq500 using a MidOutput 150-cycle cartridge, with 156 Read1 cycles, 15 Index1 cycles, and the kit custom primers. The pooled library was loaded at about 1 pM with about 20% PhiX control spiked in. On the study's bioinformatics: The vendor-processed data were analyzed in R, and a clonotype was defined as all T cells that share the same CDR3 nucleotide sequence. In the clone abundance analyses, frequencies in each sample were normalized to that sample's 10,000 most abundant clones. Public T cell clones, which averaged fewer than five per sample, were excluded before analysis. Tumor-enriched clonotypes and baseline blood-enriched clonotypes were defined as those with an abundance difference of at least 32-fold between compartments. A beta-binomial differential abundance model was used to identify clonotypes that were expanded or contracted between blood time points. The Baroni-Urbani and Buser coefficient was used to measure tumor-blood repertoire similarity, and groups were compared with two-tailed Wilcoxon tests in R. Not all clones reach the TCRdb copy of this immuneACCESS table, which keeps in-frame sequences only. Checked studies attribute under half of the gap to unresolved V genes and leave the rest unexplained. The D gene and trimming were derived from the DNA, and the V and J assignments and clone size from that table. Across this sample there are roughly 130,000 clones, with roughly 91% seen only once. The top ten constitute approximately 5.8% of the sample.

Sequenced here: blood, sampled from a patient whose treatment included radiotherapy and nephrectomy. The rearrangement joined TRBV4-3 to TRBJ2-3; there is no confident call for the D gene. This TCR was recovered from a woman in her 70s with renal cell carcinoma. Here the CDR3 is given as CASSQDWRNTDTQYF. DNA sequence: TGCGCCAGCAGCCAAGACTGGCGGAACACAGATACGCAGTATTTT.